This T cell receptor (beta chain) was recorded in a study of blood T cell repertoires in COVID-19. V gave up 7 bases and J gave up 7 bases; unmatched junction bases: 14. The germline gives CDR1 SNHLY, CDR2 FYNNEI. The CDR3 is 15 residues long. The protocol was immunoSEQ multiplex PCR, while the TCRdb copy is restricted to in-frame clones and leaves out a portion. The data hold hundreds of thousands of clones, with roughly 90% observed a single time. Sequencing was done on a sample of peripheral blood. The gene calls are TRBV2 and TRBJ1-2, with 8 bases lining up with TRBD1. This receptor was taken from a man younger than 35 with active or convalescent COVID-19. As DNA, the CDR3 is TGTGCCAGCACCTCCGAGACAGGGGATTGGGGTGGCTACACCTTC. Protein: CASTSETGDWGGYTF.